This T cell receptor beta chain was retrieved from a study of OX40 agonist ivuxolimab in advanced cancers. The CDR3 consists of 16 residues. Per germline, CDR1 MDHEN and CDR2 SYDVKM. J gave up 0 bases and V 2 bases, and 2 bases lay outside the gene matches. The assay was immunoSEQ multiplex PCR, and TCRdb's table has in-frame clones only and misses some. The sample has 22,000 or so clones, about 86% seen once. The chain has TRBV28 and TRBJ2-7; the match to TRBD2 covers 12 bases. The clonotype was recovered from an adult with an advanced solid tumor such as melanoma, head and neck, liver or kidney cancer. Sequencing used CD4+ or CD8+ T cells sorted from blood, obtained in a trial of the OX40 agonist ivuxolimab. This chain's CDR3 is CASSLGLAGNSYEQYF. The CDR3, as DNA: TGTGCCAGCAGTTTAGGACTAGCGGGAAACTCCTACGAGCAGTACTTC.